This T cell receptor beta chain is drawn from a study of beta chain features in type 1 diabetes. The study's findings and limits: Relative to healthy donors, patients appeared to have naive, central memory and Treg TCRB repertoires that were more similar. Cells carrying high TCR expression could end up over-represented when cDNA is sequenced.

The germline CDR1 and CDR2 sequences are SGHTA and FQGNSA. With 3 bases removed from V and 5 bases from J, the gap between germline ends came to 13 bases. This CDR3 is built from 14 residues. In its sample, this clone was seen a few times. Its antigen remains unknown. Expressed TCRB transcripts got sequenced, as all isolated RNA was reverse transcribed. Only in-frame clones appear in the TCRdb table, and some are missing; sequencing was by immunoSEQ multiplex PCR. The table shows some 900,000 clones, with 17% occurring only once. The TCR comes from a woman aged 18 to 35 in good health. The chain is built from TRBV7-2 and TRBJ2-5, with D tentatively TRBD1 or TRBD2 (5 bases each). The specimen sequenced was naive CD4+ T cells from blood. In DNA, the CDR3 is TGTGCCAGCAGCTTTCAGGGTGGGGAGGAGACCCAGTACTTC. Translation gives CASSFQGGEETQYF.